The 7 T cell receptor beta chains below were found in one sample sequenced in a study of monozygotic twins with inflammatory bowel disease. TCRdb reprocessed the 5' RACE reads and stores each CDR3 protein as one record, lacking DNA. This table lists about 450,000 distinct CDR3 sequences. The sequenced sample was blood. Receptors originate from a human donor with ulcerative colitis or Crohn's disease, or a healthy co-twin of an affected twin (not recorded which).

This rearrangement joins TRBV4-2 to TRBJ2-7; checking the TCRdb D call of TRBD2 is not possible without DNA. The germline V gene encodes CDR1 LGHNA and CDR2 YNFKEQ. The CDR3 totals 15 residues. The CDR3 here is CASRTSGTPAYEQYF.

The genes are TRBV28 and TRBJ1-1; TCRdb indicates TRBD1, and absent DNA this call remains unverified. The CDR3 has 15 residues. Germline-derived CDR1 and CDR2 are MDHEN and SYDVKM. CDR3 in amino acids: CASSLFRDSNGEAFF.

The gene calls are TRBV6-2 or TRBV6-3 and TRBJ1-3. Germline V gene sequence: CDR1 MNHEY, CDR2 SVGEGT. This CDR3 contains 16 residues. This chain's CDR3 is CASSYAQLRPGNTIYF.

The chain combines TRBV7-2 with TRBJ2-7. The CDR3 sequence is 11 residues long. Germline assignment: CDR1 SGHTA and CDR2 FQGNSA. The chain's CDR3 is CASSLQNEQYF. Full variable domain (rest looked up from reference TRBV7-2 and TRBJ2-7): GAGVSQSPSNKVTEKGKDVELRCDPISGHTALYWYRQSLGQGLEFLIYFQGNSAPDKSGLPSDRFSAERTGGSVSTLTIQRTQQEDSAVYLCASSLQNEQYFGPGTRLTVT.

The chain links TRBV5-1 to TRBJ2-7; without DNA, the TCRdb call of TRBD2 cannot be checked. This CDR3 contains 14 residues. CDR1 is SGHRS, CDR2 YFSETQ, per germline. CDR3 sequence reads: CASSLEGEDHEQYF.

The chain couples TRBV7-8 to TRBJ2-3; TCRdb's D gene call, TRBD1, goes unchecked for lack of DNA. The CDR3 loop spans 14 amino acids. The V gene's germline CDR1 is SGHVS and CDR2 FQNEAQ. The CDR3 spells CASSSKTAADTQYF. The complete variable domain, with remaining parts taken from reference TRBV7-8 and TRBJ2-3, reads GAGVSQSPRYKVAKRGQDVALRCDPISGHVSLFWYQQALGQGPEFLTYFQNEAQLDKSGLPSDRFFAERPEGSVSTLKIQRTQQEDSAVYLCASSSKTAADTQYFGPGTRLTVL.

The gene calls are TRBV7-2 and TRBJ2-7; TCRdb's D call, TRBD1, is unchecked because there is no DNA. The CDR3 is made up of 15 amino acids. CDR1 and CDR2 from the germline V gene are SGHTA and FQGNSA. CDR3 region: CASSSPGQGSSERYF.